These 20 T cell receptor beta chains share one sample of origin, sequenced in a study of shared clonotypes between healthy human individuals. Generated by immunoSEQ multiplex PCR, the TCRdb table keeps only in-frame clones and is missing some. Among about 2.5 million clones listed, 80% to 95% were seen once. Sequenced input: naive CD4+ T cells from PBMCs. The subset is: CD45RA+ positively selected. Receptors originate from a man in his late teens or twenties in good health. Some clones in this sample may be carry-over from other donors' samples.

About this clone itself: This sample also contains other DNA sequences that code for the same CDR3. The chain uses TRBV19 and TRBJ2-5, with a weak D call TRBD1 (7 bases). V was shortened by 3 bases and J by 5 bases, with 13 bases between the two germline ends. The CDR3 extends over 14 amino acids. CDR1 and CDR2 (germline): LNHDA, SQIVND (reference sequence). The CDR3 sequence: CASSIGGGSETQYF. CDR3 sequence (DNA): TGTGCCAGTAGTATCGGAGGGGGCTCGGAGACCCAGTACTTC.

The chain uses TRBV28 and TRBJ2-3; D gene uncertain. Germline loops: CDR1 MDHEN, CDR2 SYDVKM. This CDR3 contains 14 residues. Trimming took 2 bases from V and 5 from J, leaving 11 bases between them. The chain's CDR3 is CASSLERAGDTQYF. The CDR3 DNA sequence: TGTGCCAGCAGTTTAGAACGGGCTGGAGATACGCAGTATTTT.

This clone was counted a few times. This chain uses TRBV7-9 with TRBJ1-2; D is perhaps TRBD1 (6 bases). From germline, CDR1 is SEHNR and CDR2 FQNEAQ (reference sequence). V was pared by 5 bases and J by 8 bases, with 15 bases between. The CDR3 totals 13 residues. Here the CDR3 DNA reads TGTGCCAGCAGCCCCGGGGTAGGGGGAGGCTACACCTTC. This encodes CASSPGVGGGYTF.

This clone was counted a few times. CDR3 sequence: CASSFVEPQHF. CDR3 in DNA: TGTGCCAGCAGTTTCGTGGAGCCCCAGCATTTT. The chain employs TRBV28 and TRBJ1-5; no definite D call. The CDR3 has 11 amino acids. Trimming took 3 bases from V and 8 from J, leaving 5 bases between them. Per germline, CDR1 MDHEN and CDR2 SYDVKM.

CDR3 in DNA: TGTGCCAGCAGCTTGGGTCCAGGGACCTACGAGCAGTACTTC. Its translation: CASSLGPGTYEQYF. V is TRBV5-5 and J is TRBJ2-7; TRBD1 is a possible D gene (5 bases). V dropped 0 bases and J dropped 2 bases, with 9 bases sitting between them. This CDR3 region has 14 residues. Germline V gene data show CDR1 as SGHKS and CDR2 as YYEKEE (reference sequence).

This chain links TRBV19 with TRBJ1-5; D ambiguous. CDR3 size: 13 residues. Between the trimmed V and J ends, which lost 0 bases and 7 bases, there was a span of 7 bases. Germline V CDR1 and CDR2: LNHDA, SQIVND (reference sequence). In DNA, the CDR3 is TGTGCCAGTAGTATAGATGCGATGCAGCCCCAGCATTTT. This translates into CASSIDAMQPQHF. Together with reference TRBV19 and TRBJ1-5, the CDR3 gives the full variable domain: DGGITQSPKYLFRKEGQNVTLSCEQNLNHDAMYWYRQDPGQGLRLIYYSQIVNDFQKGDIAEGYSVSREKKESFPLTVTSAQKNPTAFYLCASSIDAMQPQHFGDGTRLSIL.

To note about this clone: This specimen includes other DNA sequences encoding the same CDR3. The rearrangement joins TRBV5-6 to TRBJ2-7; TRBD2 might be the D (6 bases). There are 12 residues in the CDR3. Germline V gives CDR1 SGHDT, CDR2 YYEEEE. V lost 0 bases to trimming and J lost 7 bases, with 8 bases between them. DNA of the CDR3: TGTGCCAGCAGCTTGGTGGGGGGTGAGCAGTACTTC. It translates to CASSLVGGEQYF.

This clone has just one count. The chain links TRBV11-2 to TRBJ1-6; D gene unclear. The CDR3 is 15 residues long. Looked up from germline, CDR1 is SGHAT and CDR2 is FQNNGV. Between the trimmed V and J ends, which lost 3 bases and 7 bases, there was a span of 13 bases. DNA of the CDR3: TGTGCCAGCAGCTTTTGGGGTTCGGGCAATTCACCCCTCCACTTT. This translates into CASSFWGSGNSPLHF.

Here the CDR3 DNA reads TGTGCCAGCAGCGTAGGGGTTCGGAACACCATATATTTT. It is translated as CASSVGVRNTIYF. The V and J genes are TRBV9 and TRBJ1-3; D gene uncertain. Germline assignment: CDR1 SGDLS and CDR2 YYNGEE. The CDR3 loop spans 13 amino acids. The V and J ends lost 0 bases and 7 bases respectively, with 8 bases between them.

This chain joins TRBV6-6 and TRBJ2-7; TRBD1 agrees at 7 bases. The CDR3 extends over 15 amino acids. Germline assignment: CDR1 MNHNY and CDR2 SVGAGI (reference sequence). The V gene end was trimmed by 6 bases and the J gene end by 4 bases; junction bases not matched to a gene: 12. The CDR3 nucleotides read TGTGCCAGCAGAGAACAGGGGACCAATTCTTACGAGCAGTACTTC. It codes for CASREQGTNSYEQYF.

This chain joins TRBV7-9 and TRBJ1-1; D is undetermined. Germline V gives CDR1 SEHNR, CDR2 FQNEAQ (reference sequence). Trimming removed 1 base at V and 4 bases at J, with 10 bases between. This CDR3 comprises 14 residues. This chain's CDR3 is CASSLVATGTEAFF. The DNA for the CDR3 is TGTGCCAGCAGCTTAGTGGCGACGGGCACTGAAGCTTTCTTT.

The chain recombines TRBV28 with TRBJ2-5, with D possibly matching TRBD1 (5 bases). Trimming took off 5 bases at V and 5 bases at J, with 24 bases between the two ends. The germline V gene has CDR1 MDHEN and CDR2 SYDVKM. CDR3 length equals 17 residues. The CDR3 is CASSPLPPGHIGETQYF. CDR3 sequence (DNA): TGTGCCAGCAGTCCCCTCCCGCCAGGACATATAGGGGAGACCCAGTACTTC.

The gene calls are TRBV5-4 and TRBJ1-5; 8 nucleotides line up with TRBD1. The length of the CDR3 is 17 residues. J gave up 0 bases and V 2 bases, and 7 bases lay outside the gene matches. CDR1 SGHNT and CDR2 YYREEE come from the germline V gene (reference sequence). CDR3 loop: CASSFGPQGASNQPQHF. CDR3 nucleotide sequence: TGTGCCAGCAGCTTTGGCCCCCAGGGGGCTAGCAATCAGCCCCAGCATTTT.

The chain is built from TRBV5-1 and TRBJ2-1; 8 bases map to TRBD2. Germline V lookup: CDR1 SGHRS, CDR2 YFSETQ. This CDR3 comprises 15 residues. Trimming removed 0 bases from V and 8 bases from J; junction bases left unmatched: 7. Written as DNA, the CDR3 is TGCGCCAGCAGCTTGGGCGGGAGGCCAGGCGATGAGCAGTTCTTC. It translates to CASSLGGRPGDEQFF.

The CDR3 DNA is TGTGCCAGCAGCCCCCGAAGAATCTCCTACGAGCAGTACTTC. Its protein is CASSPRRISYEQYF. The V gene is TRBV7-2, the J gene TRBJ2-7; D remains unclear. The CDR3 is made up of 14 amino acids. The ends were cut back, 5 bases at V and 0 bases at J, with 11 bases in the middle. The V gene's germline CDR1 is SGHTA and CDR2 FQGNSA.

CDR3 sequence reads: CASSLQVKTQYF. As DNA, the CDR3 is TGTGCCAGCAGCTTACAGGTGAAGACCCAGTACTTC. V gene TRBV7-2 combines with J gene TRBJ2-5; no clear D gene. CDR3 length: 12 amino acids. V shed 2 bases and J shed 6 bases, with 7 bases lying between them. Germline V gene data show CDR1 as SGHTA and CDR2 as FQGNSA.

The chain joins TRBV6-6 to TRBJ2-1; D gene unclear. This CDR3 comprises 11 residues. Germline CDR1 reads MNHNY; CDR2 reads SVGAGI (reference sequence). Deletions cut 6 bases from V and 8 bases from J, with 8 bases between. CDR3 sequence (DNA): TGTGCCAGCAGCCCAGTTTATGAGCAGTTCTTC. Translating it yields CASSPVYEQFF.

V gene TRBV5-1 combines with J gene TRBJ2-5, with 14 bases fitting TRBD2. Germline V gene data show CDR1 as SGHRS and CDR2 as YFSETQ. V was pared by 4 bases and J by 4 bases, with 6 bases of the junction left unmatched. The CDR3 runs to 16 residues. Written as DNA, the CDR3 is TGCGCCAGCAGCCGGGGGACTAGCGGGAGCGCAGAGACCCAGTACTTC. Protein: CASSRGTSGSAETQYF.

This CDR3 is CASSLETGELFF. Written as DNA, the CDR3 is TGTGCCAGCAGCTTAGAAACCGGGGAGCTGTTTTTT. This chain uses TRBV11-3 with TRBJ2-2; D remains unclear. CDR1 is SGHNT and CDR2 is YENEEA in the germline V gene. Trimming cost V 0 bases and J 5 bases, with 1 base left between them. The CDR3 runs 12 residues.

J is TRBJ2-3 and V is TRBV19; 7 bases agree with TRBD2. The J segment lost 5 bases and the V segment lost 6 bases, leaving 8 bases of the junction unmatched. CDR1 is LNHDA and CDR2 is SQIVND in the germline V gene (reference sequence). The CDR3 is 14 amino acids. The CDR3 bases are TGTGCCAGTAGGCCAGCGGGATGGGTAGATACGCAGTATTTT. It encodes CASRPAGWVDTQYF.